This is a list of T cell receptor beta chains from one sample in a study of cytomegalovirus exposure and HLA in healthy donors. Method: immunoSEQ multiplex PCR; TCRdb's copy keeps in-frame clones and lacks some. The profile shows 85,000 to 90,000 clones, roughly 96% of them singletons. Sequenced input: PBMCs. These receptors all come from a man between 18 and 29 years old in good health and CMV-seronegative. Both conserved end residues are part of each CDR3. The order of the fields is V gene, J gene, D gene, CDR3 protein. D genes are given only for firm matches.

>TRBV6-5|TRBJ1-5|.
CASSYSSVTLQPQHF
>TRBV27|TRBJ1-1|TRBD1
CASSFGQGTTEAFF
>TRBV10-1|TRBJ1-1|TRBD1
CASSKGTGGNTEAFF
>TRBV19|TRBJ1-5|.
CASTAGAQPQHF
>TRBV14|TRBJ1-3|.
CASSRPQGVNGNTIYF
>TRBV19|TRBJ1-5|.
CASTSGIGQPQHF
>TRBV30|TRBJ1-2|.
CAWTWGGNYGYTF
>TRBV14|TRBJ1-2|.
CASRVTGGDGYTF
>TRBV27|TRBJ2-1|.
CASSFRGSYNEQFF
>TRBV7-2|TRBJ2-3|TRBD2
CASSLVGGRASDTQYF
>TRBV11-3|TRBJ2-5|.
CASSFTGGRIQETQYF
>TRBV6-1|TRBJ1-5|.
CASSLGGDWGQPQHF
>TRBV5-1|TRBJ2-2|TRBD1
CASSPQTGARTGELFF
>TRBV29-1|TRBJ2-1|TRBD1
CSVEEGTASSYNEQFF
>TRBV19|TRBJ2-5|TRBD2
CASSWSSGKGETQYF